This T cell receptor beta chain was documented in a study of somatic mutations in cytotoxic T cells in rheumatoid arthritis. The germline V gene has CDR1 SGHVS and CDR2 FQNEAQ. CDR3 length: 14 residues. V dropped 5 bases and J dropped 4; count of bases not matched to a gene: 4. TCRdb's copy holds only in-frame clones and misses some; the assay was immunoSEQ multiplex PCR. This sample has around 15,000 clones, with roughly 70% found just once. This receptor was obtained from an adult with rheumatoid arthritis. The V and J genes are TRBV7-8 and TRBJ1-1, with 10 positions matching TRBD1. Input material: CD8+ T cells sorted from blood. Here the CDR3 reads CASSRGQGGTEAFF. The CDR3 DNA follows: TGTGCCAGCAGCCGCGGACAGGGGGGCACTGAAGCTTTCTTT.